The 27 T cell receptor beta chains below come from one sample, sequenced in a study of post-analysis software for immune sequencing data. Notes on the study in general: TRBV5-6, TRBV5-1 and TRBV20-1 belonged to a set of a handful of TRBV segments that were more frequent in patients than controls.

Antigens for these TCRs are unknown. Unique molecular identifiers were carried by the TCR beta cDNA libraries. TCRdb reanalysed the PCR reads using MiXCR and keeps one entry per CDR3 protein. The repertoire holds more than 450,000 distinct CDR3 sequences, with 30% to 40% as singletons. Sequenced material: blood. The receptors come from a girl aged 2-17 years with multiple sclerosis.

The rearrangement joins TRBV7-9 to TRBJ2-5; no reliable D call. The V and J ends lost 2 bases and 3 bases respectively, with 7 bases between them. This CDR3 is 13 amino acids long. Germline V gene lookup returns CDR1 SEHNR and CDR2 FQNEAQ (reference sequence). CDR3 bases: TGTGCCAGCAGCTTATCTCTGGAAGAGACCCAGTACTTC. It specifies CASSLSLEETQYF.

In its sample, this clonotype was seen a few times. The V gene is TRBV6-5, the J gene TRBJ1-5; D unclear. This CDR3 is 15 amino acids long. Germline-derived CDR1 and CDR2 are MNHEY and SVGAGI. The V and J ends lost 0 bases and 2 bases respectively, with 8 bases between them. As DNA, the CDR3 is TGTGCCAGCAGTTACTCTCCGGCCGGCAATCAGCCCCAGCATTTT. This translates into CASSYSPAGNQPQHF.

This clonotype was observed a handful of times. J is TRBJ1-2 and V is TRBV7-2, with a tentative D call TRBD1 (5 bases). The CDR3 contains 15 residues. Per the germline V gene, CDR1 is SGHTA and CDR2 is FQGNSA. V lost 3 bases, J lost 6 bases, and 17 bases lay in between. CDR3 nucleotides: TGTGCCAGCAGCTTCGGTATTGGCAGGGACGATGGCTACACCTTC. This sequence encodes CASSFGIGRDDGYTF.

This clonotype was counted between two and nine times. The gene calls are TRBV20-1 and TRBJ2-1; no clear D gene. CDR3 length: 16 residues. V lost 3 bases, J lost 0 bases, and 15 bases lay in between. The germline V gene has CDR1 DFQATT and CDR2 SNEGSKA (reference sequence). The chain's CDR3 is CSARGKDPSSYNEQFF. CDR3 in DNA: TGCAGTGCTAGGGGTAAGGACCCCAGCTCCTACAATGAGCAGTTCTTC.

This clonotype was detected only a few times. The genes are TRBV12-3 or TRBV12-4 and TRBJ2-3; TRBD2 matches at 8 bases. CDR3 size: 15 residues. Trimming took 5 bases from V and 2 from J; bases not matched to a gene: 6. The CDR3 here is CASSPAGAHTDTQYF. The CDR3 DNA follows: TGTGCCAGCAGTCCAGCGGGGGCCCACACAGATACGCAGTATTTT.

This clonotype was seen a few times. The gene calls are TRBV12-3 or TRBV12-4 and TRBJ1-1; D is perhaps TRBD1 (5 bases). V was pared by 7 bases and J by 1 base, with 13 bases between. This CDR3 spans 14 amino acids. The CDR3 spells CASMPGHSNTEAFF. CDR3 nucleotides: TGTGCCAGCATGCCAGGACACTCGAACACTGAAGCTTTCTTT.

The genes are TRBV6-5 and TRBJ1-4; TRBD1 might be the D (6 bases). This CDR3 has 14 amino acids. Germline V lookup: CDR1 MNHEY, CDR2 SVGAGI. The V end was cut by 6 bases, the J end by 5 bases, with 13 bases between. The DNA of the CDR3 is TGTGCCAGCAGCAAGGACAGAGGGAATGAAAAACTGTTTTTT. Translating gives CASSKDRGNEKLFF.

V is TRBV5-5 and J is TRBJ2-1; no firm D call. V was shortened by 0 bases and J by 0 bases, with 10 bases between the two germline ends. CDR1 and CDR2 from the germline V gene are SGHKS and YYEKEE (reference sequence). This CDR3 is built from 16 residues. CDR3 bases: TGTGCCAGCAGCTTGGGACCGGAGAGCTCCTACAATGAGCAGTTCTTC. Translation: CASSLGPESSYNEQFF.

V gene TRBV12-3 or TRBV12-4 combines with J gene TRBJ1-4; 8 bases fit TRBD1. V lost 6 bases, J lost 5 bases, and 5 bases stayed unmatched. The CDR3 extends over 14 amino acids. The CDR3, as DNA: TGTGCCAGCAGCCGGACAGGGCGCAATGAAAAACTGTTTTTT. Amino acids: CASSRTGRNEKLFF.

As regards this clonotype: One end of the junction fails to match germline, which may point to a read error. V and J are TRBV7-2 and TRBJ1-1; D not certain. CDR1 and CDR2 from the germline V gene are SGHTA and FQGNSA. This CDR3 is 13 amino acids long. CDR3 sequence: CVSSQKKGAEAFF. CDR3 nucleotide sequence: TGTGTCAGCAGCCAAAAAAAGGGCGCTGAAGCTTTCTTT.

This chain links TRBV7-9 with TRBJ2-7; the D gene is possibly TRBD2 (5 bases). CDR1 is SEHNR, CDR2 FQNEAQ, per germline (reference sequence). Trimming removed 7 bases at V and 2 bases at J, with 18 bases between. The CDR3 runs 15 residues. Here the CDR3 reads CASTGRVGSTYEQYF. The CDR3 nucleotides read TGTGCCAGCACCGGACGTGTAGGGAGCACCTACGAGCAGTACTTC.

CDR3 region: CASSLGTSNYGYTF. The CDR3 DNA sequence: TGCGCCAGCAGCTTGGGGACATCCAACTATGGCTACACCTTC. This sequence joins TRBV5-1 and TRBJ1-2; D is perhaps TRBD1 (5 bases). The CDR3 has 14 residues. Germline V gene data show CDR1 as SGHRS and CDR2 as YFSETQ. Trimming cost V 0 bases and J 2 bases, with 8 bases left between them. The variable domain in full, completed from reference TRBV5-1 and TRBJ1-2, reads KAGVTQTPRYLIKTRGQQVTLSCSPISGHRSVSWYQQTPGQGLQFLFEYFSETQRNKGNFPGRFSGRQFSNSRSEMNVSTLELGDSALYLCASSLGTSNYGYTFGSGTRLTVV.

V is TRBV5-5 and J is TRBJ1-5; D ambiguous. This CDR3 is 15 amino acids long. Germline V gives CDR1 SGHKS, CDR2 YYEKEE (reference sequence). Trimming took 4 bases from V and 1 from J, leaving 12 bases between them. The CDR3 bases are TGTGCCAGCAGCCAAAGGTCAGGCAGCAATCAGCCCCAGCATTTT. Translation: CASSQRSGSNQPQHF.

V is TRBV9 and J is TRBJ1-2; 10 positions agree with TRBD1. Germline V CDR1 and CDR2: SGDLS, YYNGEE. The CDR3 runs to 16 residues. V shed 4 bases, J shed 3 bases, and the junction held 9 bases outside the gene matches. CDR3: CASSPGDRGYHYGYTF. The CDR3 coding sequence is TGTGCCAGCAGCCCAGGGGACAGGGGCTATCACTATGGCTACACCTTC.

The V gene is TRBV6-1, the J gene TRBJ2-1, with D possibly being TRBD2 (6 bases). CDR3 size: 14 residues. Germline assignment: CDR1 MNHNS and CDR2 SASEGT. V lost 7 bases and J lost 0, with 10 bases in between. CDR3 bases: TGTGCCAGCATCTGGGGGGACTCCTACAATGAGCAGTTCTTC. It is translated as CASIWGDSYNEQFF.

The chain combines TRBV20-1 with TRBJ2-5; TRBD2 aligns across 7 bases. V shed 0 bases, J shed 1 base, and the junction held 8 bases outside the gene matches. CDR3 length equals 16 residues. Germline loops: CDR1 DFQATT, CDR2 SNEGSKA (reference sequence). The CDR3 nucleotides are TGCAGTGCTAGAGACGAGCGGGACTTCTTCCAAGAGACCCAGTACTTC. Translated, it gives CSARDERDFFQETQYF.

Only a few counts were recorded for this clonotype. V gene TRBV5-1 combines with J gene TRBJ2-7; 7 nucleotides agree with TRBD1. The junction had 6 bases not matched to a gene; V was cut back by 3 bases and J by 0 bases. CDR3 size: 15 residues. Per germline, CDR1 SGHRS and CDR2 YFSETQ. The CDR3 DNA follows: TGCGCCAGCAGCTCACGGACAGGTATCTCCTACGAGCAGTACTTC. This gives the protein CASSSRTGISYEQYF.

A note on this clonotype: A much bigger clone sits one base away, suggesting this may be a read error. The chain recombines TRBV6-5 with TRBJ2-1, with D unresolved. The CDR3 spans 12 residues. Per the germline V gene, CDR1 is MNHEY and CDR2 is SVGAGI. The CDR3 region is CASSFSPNGQFF. The CDR3 DNA follows: TGTGCCAGCAGTTTCTCTCCCAATGGGCAGTTCTTC.

This clonotype occurred many times. The chain carries TRBV6-5 and TRBJ2-5, with TRBD2 matching over 7 bases. CDR1 is MNHEY, CDR2 SVGAGI, per germline. Germline trimming cut 0 bases from V and 4 bases from J; bases unmatched to any gene: 2. This CDR3 is 14 amino acids long. In nucleotides, the CDR3 is TGTGCCAGCAGTTACTCCTCTAGCGGAGAGACCCAGTACTTC. It codes for CASSYSSSGETQYF.

The rearrangement uses TRBV29-1 and TRBJ2-2; D gene uncertain. V was clipped by 8 bases and J by 5 bases, with 12 bases between them. Germline CDR1 and CDR2: SQVTM and ANQGSEA. The CDR3 spans 12 residues. CDR3 sequence reads: CSLVLGTGELFF. The CDR3 region has the DNA TGCAGCCTCGTCCTCGGTACCGGGGAGCTGTTTTTT.

The sample holds one count of this clonotype. The V gene is TRBV24-1, the J gene TRBJ1-3, with D tentatively TRBD1 (6 bases). The CDR3 extends over 15 amino acids. CDR1 is KGHDR, CDR2 SFDVKD, per germline. The V gene lost 4 bases and the J gene lost 2 bases, with 11 bases spanning the gap. CDR3: CATSDPRGPGNTIYF. The CDR3 coding sequence is TGTGCCACCAGTGACCCCAGGGGCCCTGGAAACACCATATATTTT.

The CDR3 coding sequence is TGTGCCAGCAGCGGGGGGATCGGAACTGAAGCTTTCTTT. It is translated as CASSGGIGTEAFF. The rearrangement uses TRBV5-5 and TRBJ1-1, with D perhaps matching TRBD1 (5 bases). CDR3 length: 13 amino acids. CDR1 is SGHKS, CDR2 YYEKEE, per germline (reference sequence). Trimming stripped 4 bases from V and 5 bases from J, with 12 bases between.

The V call is TRBV11-2, the J call TRBJ2-7; 7 nucleotides line up with TRBD1. CDR1 and CDR2 from the germline V gene are SGHAT and FQNNGV. V lost 5 bases and J lost 1; bases outside the gene matches: 5. This CDR3 has 14 residues. CDR3 nucleotides: TGTGCCAGCAGCGAGAACAGGGGATCCTACGAGCAGTACTTC. It is translated as CASSENRGSYEQYF.

This clonotype was observed a single time. The chain couples TRBV7-2 to TRBJ1-6; D might be TRBD1 (5 bases). CDR1 and CDR2 from the germline V gene are SGHTA and FQGNSA. The CDR3 runs to 16 residues. The V and J ends lost 2 bases and 8 bases respectively, with 16 bases between them. The CDR3, as DNA: TGTGCCAGCAGCTTAACCGGGCAGGGTTTCCATTCACCCCTCCACTTT. Translation gives CASSLTGQGFHSPLHF.

This clonotype was counted only a few times. The V and J genes are TRBV2 and TRBJ2-2; 7 bases are a match to TRBD2. V lost 4 bases and J lost 7; bases outside the gene matches: 6. Germline CDR1 SNHLY, CDR2 FYNNEI. CDR3 length equals 14 residues. CDR3 region: CASSASGVDGELFF. DNA for the CDR3: TGTGCCAGCAGTGCCAGCGGGGTCGACGGGGAGCTGTTTTTT.

V gene TRBV11-2 combines with J gene TRBJ2-5, with 8 nucleotides matching TRBD2. The CDR3 is 18 amino acids. Germline lookup yields CDR1 SGHAT and CDR2 FQNNGV. J was trimmed by 2 bases and V by 4 bases; bases with no gene match: 15. The CDR3 loop is CASSSQRASGFRQETQYF. The CDR3 coding sequence is TGTGCCAGCAGCTCCCAGAGGGCTAGCGGGTTCAGGCAAGAGACCCAGTACTTC.

This chain connects TRBV5-1 to TRBJ1-2; 11 positions agree with TRBD1. Germline trimming cut 4 bases from V and 6 bases from J; bases unmatched to any gene: 5. CDR3 length equals 14 residues. CDR1 and CDR2 from the germline V gene are SGHRS and YFSETQ. CDR3 nucleotides: TGCGCCAGCAGCCCCGGACAGGGGGCGGATGGCTACACCTTC. Translating gives CASSPGQGADGYTF.